Here is one T cell receptor beta chain with its context. This entry belongs to a study of blood T cell repertoires in COVID-19. Overall study: The study drew acute and convalescent COVID-19 samples from the United States, Italy and Spain. Nucleic acid was either cDNA or gDNA, and it came from T cells, B-cell-depleted T cells, or PBMCs.

Deletions cut 6 bases from V and 3 bases from J, with 15 bases between. This CDR3 comprises 15 residues. Germline CDR1 is SGHNT and CDR2 is YENEEA. Original handling: Estimation of nucleated cell counts was performed using reference gene primer amplification. Assay used: immunoSEQ multiplex PCR; TCRdb lists only in-frame clones, some missing. That table furnishes V, J and clone size, whereas the DNA furnished D and trimming. The sample yields fewer than 200,000 clones, roughly 82% seen once. Source material: peripheral blood. The clonotype was recovered from a woman aged 70-85 years with acute or convalescent COVID-19. This sequence joins TRBV11-3 and TRBJ2-1; a weak D match, TRBD2 (5 bases). The CDR3 DNA sequence: TGTGCCAGCAGTGAGGACTCCCTAGACTACAATGAGCAGTTCTTC. Protein: CASSEDSLDYNEQFF.